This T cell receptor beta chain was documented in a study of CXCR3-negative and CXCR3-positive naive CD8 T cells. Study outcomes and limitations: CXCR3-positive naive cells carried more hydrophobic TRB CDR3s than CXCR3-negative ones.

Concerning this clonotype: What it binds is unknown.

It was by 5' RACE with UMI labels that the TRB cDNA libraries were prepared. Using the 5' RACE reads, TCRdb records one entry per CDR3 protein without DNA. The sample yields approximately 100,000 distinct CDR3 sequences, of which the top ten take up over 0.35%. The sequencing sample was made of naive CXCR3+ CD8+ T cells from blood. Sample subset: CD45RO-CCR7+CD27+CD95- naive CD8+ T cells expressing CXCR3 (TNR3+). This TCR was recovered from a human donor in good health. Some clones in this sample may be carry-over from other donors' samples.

CDR3 sequence reads: CASSLPSSGASYGYTF. The genes are TRBV27 and TRBJ1-2. CDR1 and CDR2 from the germline V gene are MNHEY and SMNVEV (reference sequence). The CDR3 has 16 amino acids.